The 14 T cell receptor beta chains given below trace back to one sample, sequenced in a study of patients and donors after allogeneic stem cell transplantation. From the RT-PCR reads, TCRdb called clonotypes with MiXCR, one entry per CDR3 protein. Of about 160,000 distinct CDR3 sequences in the sample, 20% to 25% were seen once. Material: blood, either unsorted or a sorted T cell fraction (not recorded which). The receptors here all came from a human donor who was either an allogeneic HSCT recipient or a stem cell or donor lymphocyte infusion donor (not recorded which). It is not recorded whose cells these are; they may come from a transplant donor.

This clonotype was detected only a few times. The chain recombines TRBV12-3 or TRBV12-4 with TRBJ1-4; D not certain. V lost 8 bases and J lost 0, with 4 bases in between. The CDR3 sequence is 12 residues long. CDR3 region: CASRTTNEKLFF. Written as DNA, the CDR3 is TGTGCCAGCCGGACAACTAATGAAAAACTGTTTTTT.

This clonotype appeared a few times. V is TRBV6-5 and J is TRBJ1-1, with a weak D call TRBD1 (5 bases). Trimming removed 0 bases at V and 10 bases at J, with 15 bases between. Germline-derived CDR1 and CDR2 are MNHEY and SVGAGI. The CDR3 is 14 amino acids. This CDR3 reads CASSYSLQGRGAFF. DNA for the CDR3: TGTGCCAGCAGTTACTCTCTCCAGGGCCGGGGAGCTTTCTTT.

The sample holds one count of this clonotype. The rearrangement uses TRBV19 and TRBJ2-7; 10 nucleotides line up with TRBD2. Looked up from germline, CDR1 is LNHDA and CDR2 is SQIVND (reference sequence). V lost 0 bases, J lost 3 bases, and 8 bases stayed unmatched. This CDR3 is 17 amino acids long. The CDR3 DNA is TGTGCCAGTAGTATAGAAGCGGGAGGGCCATCGCTCTACGAGCAGTACTTC. It yields the protein CASSIEAGGPSLYEQYF.

V is TRBV7-2 and J is TRBJ2-2; 12 nucleotides match TRBD2. The CDR3 consists of 16 residues. CDR1 is SGHTA and CDR2 is FQGNSA in the germline V gene. J was trimmed by 4 bases and V by 7 bases; bases with no gene match: 7. This chain's CDR3 is CASNPGLAGPTGELFF. CDR3 nucleotides: TGTGCCAGCAACCCCGGACTAGCGGGACCCACCGGGGAGCTGTTTTTT.

This clonotype came up a few times. The J gene is TRBJ1-5, the V gene TRBV12-3 or TRBV12-4; 8 bases fit TRBD1. Trimming cost V 5 bases and J 7 bases; bases outside gene matches: 13. The CDR3 covers 16 residues. Written as DNA, the CDR3 is TGTGCCAGCAGTCCAAGCCGTCAGGGGGCTGGCCAGCCCCAGCATTTT. Its protein product is CASSPSRQGAGQPQHF.

This chain joins TRBV20-1 and TRBJ2-7, with 7 bases lining up with TRBD1. This CDR3 comprises 13 residues. Germline lookup yields CDR1 DFQATT and CDR2 SNEGSKA (reference sequence). The V and J ends lost 6 bases and 2 bases, in that order; junction bases with no gene match: 7. CDR3: CSASHRGPYEQYF. The CDR3 DNA is TGCAGTGCCAGCCACAGGGGACCCTACGAGCAGTACTTC.

This rearrangement joins TRBV7-6 to TRBJ2-7; TRBD1 aligns across 7 bases. CDR3 size: 14 residues. CDR1 and CDR2 from the germline V gene are SGHVS and FNYEAQ. Losses at the gene ends were 4 bases for V and 7 bases for J; bases not matched to a gene: 10. CDR3 protein: CASSSSGTVREQYF. The CDR3 nucleotides read TGTGCCAGCAGCTCCTCCGGGACAGTCAGGGAGCAGTACTTC.

This chain uses TRBV29-1 with TRBJ2-3; TRBD2 aligns across 8 bases. Germline assignment: CDR1 SQVTM and CDR2 ANQGSEA. CDR3 length equals 14 residues. The V and J ends lost 2 bases and 5 bases, in that order; junction bases with no gene match: 6. The CDR3 nucleotides are TGCAGCGTTGAAATGGCGGGAGGCTTAGATACGCAGTATTTT. This encodes CSVEMAGGLDTQYF.

Here the CDR3 DNA reads TGTGCCAGCAGTCCGACAATCCAGGACACTGAAGCTTTCTTT. Translated, it gives CASSPTIQDTEAFF. This chain links TRBV12-3 or TRBV12-4 with TRBJ1-1; no clear D. V lost 5 bases to trimming and J lost 3 bases, with 13 bases between them. The CDR3 contains 14 residues.

The chain joins TRBV6-5 to TRBJ1-6; unclear D gene. The germline gives CDR1 MNHEY, CDR2 SVGAGI. The germline V and J ends were trimmed by 0 bases and 6 bases, with 15 bases remaining between them. The CDR3 loop spans 17 amino acids. The CDR3 DNA is TGTGCCAGCAGTTACTCTTCCCCCCTAATGGGTAATTCACCCCTCCACTTT. Its translation is CASSYSSPLMGNSPLHF.

The chain combines TRBV20-1 with TRBJ1-1; no clear D gene. The CDR3 extends over 15 amino acids. V lost 7 bases and J 5 bases, leaving 23 bases between the germline ends. Germline V gene sequence: CDR1 DFQATT, CDR2 SNEGSKA (reference sequence). The CDR3 protein is CSEVDLGRVGTEAFF. The DNA for the CDR3 is TGCAGTGAAGTAGATCTGGGGAGAGTTGGGACTGAAGCTTTCTTT.

The rearrangement joins TRBV4-3 to TRBJ2-1; no firm D call. V shed 0 bases and J shed 0 bases, with 12 bases lying between them. The germline V gene encodes CDR1 LGHNA and CDR2 YSLEER. The CDR3 has 17 residues. The CDR3 spells CASSQDRKVSSYNEQFF. The CDR3 bases are TGCGCCAGCAGCCAAGATCGGAAGGTTTCCTCCTACAATGAGCAGTTCTTC.

This chain joins TRBV24-1 and TRBJ1-2, with 7 positions matching TRBD1. Germline V gene lookup returns CDR1 KGHDR and CDR2 SFDVKD. This CDR3 is 16 amino acids long. With 4 bases clipped from V and 6 bases from J, the junction kept 13 bases outside the gene matches. The CDR3 reads CATSENGGQNIHGYTF. In DNA, the CDR3 is TGTGCCACCAGTGAGAACGGGGGACAGAATATTCATGGCTACACCTTC.

The chain carries TRBV29-1 and TRBJ1-5, with 7 bases matching TRBD1. The CDR3 totals 14 residues. The V and J ends lost 6 bases and 2 bases, in that order; junction bases with no gene match: 7. Per germline, CDR1 SQVTM and CDR2 ANQGSEA. CDR3 in amino acids: CSVIQGGGNQPQHF. The CDR3 coding sequence is TGCAGCGTGATTCAGGGGGGCGGCAATCAGCCCCAGCATTTT.